The clone carrying this T cell receptor (beta chain) was counted only a few times. This sample is part of a study of T cells after yellow fever vaccination. MiXCR, run by TCRdb on the 5' RACE reads, gives a single entry per CDR3 protein. The sample carries 110,000 or so distinct CDR3 sequences, 7.2% recorded once. V gave up 7 bases and J gave up 3 bases, with 22 bases separating them. The CDR3 contains 16 residues. The specimen comprised CD4+ T cells sorted from PBMCs, sampled more than 35 days after the first yellow fever vaccination. This chain links TRBV23-1 with TRBJ2-7; D is unresolved. TRBV23-1 is reported as an ORF; its role is uncertain. The sequence was obtained from a man between 18 and 29 years old who received the YFV17D yellow fever vaccine. CDR3 region: CASIVRRCEIYYEQYV. The DNA for the CDR3 is TGCGCCAGCATCGTCAGACGATGCGAAATTTACTACGAGCAGTACGTC.